These 9 T cell receptor beta chains were sequenced from one sample in a study of blood T cell repertoires in COVID-19. TCRdb's copy holds only in-frame clones and misses some; the assay was immunoSEQ multiplex PCR. The sample holds over 150,000 clones; more than 65% are singletons and the top ten take less than 15%. Input material: peripheral blood. The receptors derive from a human donor in a cohort sampled during active COVID-19.

The chain joins TRBV5-1 to TRBJ2-7, with 10 bases matching TRBD1. CDR1 is SGHRS and CDR2 is YFSETQ in the germline V gene. After removal of 0 bases from V and 5 bases from J, the junction contained 5 bases not matched to a gene. The CDR3 runs 15 residues. CDR3 residues: CASSLAVTGGHEQYF. The CDR3 DNA is TGCGCCAGCAGCTTGGCGGTGACAGGGGGCCACGAGCAGTACTTC.

This sequence joins TRBV7-9 and TRBJ2-7; the match to TRBD1 covers 7 bases. CDR3 length: 16 residues. V shed 4 bases and J 3 bases; nucleotides not matched to a gene: 12. The germline V gene has CDR1 SEHNR and CDR2 FQNEAQ (reference sequence). The CDR3 nucleotides read TGTGCCAGCAGCTCCCCGGACAGGCCCACCTTCTACGAGCAGTACTTC. Protein: CASSSPDRPTFYEQYF.

Details on this clone: The sample holds other DNA sequences that translate to the same CDR3. J is TRBJ1-1 and V is TRBV6-5; no clear D. V was shortened by 1 base and J by 1 base, with 4 bases between the two germline ends. CDR1 is MNHEY, CDR2 SVGAGI, per germline. The CDR3 totals 13 residues. The CDR3: CASSYWQNTEAFF. The CDR3 DNA sequence: TGTGCCAGCAGTTACTGGCAGAACACTGAAGCTTTCTTT.

This rearrangement joins TRBV2 to TRBJ2-1; D possibly corresponds to TRBD2 (6 bases). The CDR3 spans 16 residues. The germline V gene has CDR1 SNHLY and CDR2 FYNNEI. Trimming removed 5 bases at V and 9 bases at J, with 23 bases between. The CDR3 coding sequence is TGTGCCAGCAGTTCCCCGGGACTTTTAGTCAAAGTTGAGCAGTTCTTC. Protein: CASSSPGLLVKVEQFF.

This clone appeared many times. The chain joins TRBV28 to TRBJ2-1, with 10 bases identical to TRBD1. The CDR3 consists of 14 residues. The junction had 3 bases not matched to a gene; V was cut back by 6 bases and J by 4 bases. Germline values: CDR1 MDHEN, CDR2 SYDVKM. CDR3 amino acids: CASRTGGAYNEQFF. CDR3 sequence (DNA): TGTGCCAGCAGGACAGGGGGCGCGTACAATGAGCAGTTCTTC.

This clone was detected once. This chain joins TRBV5-6 and TRBJ1-5, with a tentative D call TRBD1 (6 bases). The V end lost 0 bases, the J end lost 7 bases, and 11 bases lay between the germline ends. CDR1 is SGHDT, CDR2 YYEEEE, per germline. The CDR3 is 14 residues long. CDR3 sequence: CASSLEGDGQPQHF. CDR3 DNA sequence: TGTGCCAGCAGCTTGGAGGGGGATGGACAGCCCCAGCATTTT.

This rearrangement joins TRBV28 to TRBJ1-1; D may be TRBD1 (6 bases). V lost 4 bases to trimming and J lost 5 bases, with 20 bases between them. This CDR3 is built from 16 residues. From germline, CDR1 is MDHEN and CDR2 SYDVKM. For the CDR3, the DNA is TGTGCCAGCAGTTACCCAGTGGGCGGGGGCGAAACTGAAGCTTTCTTT. Protein: CASSYPVGGGETEAFF. The variable domain in full, completed from reference TRBV28 and TRBJ1-1, reads DVKVTQSSRYLVKRTGEKVFLECVQDMDHENMFWYRQDPGLGLRLIYFSYDVKMKEKGDIPEGYSVSREKKERFSLILESASTNQTSMYLCASSYPVGGGETEAFFGQGTRLTVV.

This CDR3 reads CASSITSGMGYEQYF. The CDR3 DNA is TGTGCCAGTAGTATAACTAGCGGGATGGGCTACGAGCAGTACTTC. The genes are TRBV19 and TRBJ2-7, with 10 bases matching TRBD2. This CDR3 contains 15 residues. Trimming at V came to 2 bases and at J to 3 bases, leaving 4 bases not matched to a gene. CDR1 and CDR2 from the germline V gene are LNHDA and SQIVND (reference sequence).

The chain links TRBV3-1 (or the pseudogene TRBV3-2) to TRBJ2-2, with 9 positions matching TRBD1. Trimming cost V 4 bases and J 5 bases; bases outside gene matches: 8. Germline V gene lookup returns CDR1 LGHDT and CDR2 YNNKEL (reference sequence). There are 16 residues in the CDR3. CDR3 sequence: CASSLTGGASTGELFF. The CDR3 DNA sequence: TGTGCCAGCAGCCTCACAGGGGGCGCTTCGACCGGGGAGCTGTTTTTT.